The rows below give T cell receptor beta chains drawn from one sample of a study of T cells after yellow fever vaccination. TCRdb ran MiXCR on the 5' RACE reads and lists one entry per CDR3 protein. This repertoire shows some 250,000 distinct CDR3 sequences, 6% to 7.5% found once; its top ten account for approximately 0.84%. The sequenced sample was CD4+ T cells sorted from PBMCs, obtained 15 days after the yellow fever booster vaccination. These receptors originate from a man aged 30 to 39 who received the YFV17D yellow fever vaccine. Both conserved end residues are part of each CDR3. A D gene is named only where the DNA matches it firmly. Size is omitted from some rows. Given values are once, few, many or a class for expanded clones.

j_call v_call clone_size d_call cdr3_nt cdr3_aa
TRBJ1-5 TRBV18 few - TGTGCCAGCTCCCTCGACAGAACCTATAGCAATCAGCCCCAGCATTTT CASSLDRTYSNQPQHF
TRBJ2-7 TRBV18 few - TGTGCCAGCTCACCAGCAAGCCAAGGGGGCTCCTACGAGCAGTACTTC CASSPASQGGSYEQYF
TRBJ1-1 TRBV18 - - TGTGCCAGCTCACCCTCGATCGCGGCGGACACTGAAGCTTTCTTT CASSPSIAADTEAFF
TRBJ2-5 TRBV29-1 - - TGCAGCCTCTCGGGGGACAGACAAGAGACCCAGTACTTC CSLSGDRQETQYF
TRBJ2-2 TRBV10-3 - TRBD2 TGTGCCTCAAGGGGACTAGCGCCCACTGGGGAGCTGTTTTTT CASRGLAPTGELFF
TRBJ2-7 TRBV28 many - TGTGCCAGCAGACTTAGCGGTCCCTCCTACGAGCAGTACTTC CASRLSGPSYEQYF
TRBJ2-5 TRBV6-5 - TRBD1 TGTGCCAGCAGTTACCCGGGACAGGGAATTGGAGAGACCCAGTACTTC CASSYPGQGIGETQYF
TRBJ2-2 TRBV7-9 many TRBD1 TGTGCCAGCAGCAGTGACAGGGTCCCCGGGGAGCTGTTTTTT CASSSDRVPGELFF
TRBJ2-3 TRBV7-3 - - TGTGCCAGCAGCTTAACTCGAGAAGATACGCAGTATTTT CASSLTREDTQYF
TRBJ2-2 TRBV28 - - TGTGCCAGCAGACCGGACCCGAACACCGGGGAGCTGTTTTTT CASRPDPNTGELFF
TRBJ2-3 TRBV11-3 many TRBD2 TGTGCCAGCAGCGCGGCACTAGCGGGTACGCAGTATTTT CASSAALAGTQYF
TRBJ2-2 TRBV23-1 - - TGCGCCAGCAGCCCGAAAGACGAACCGCTTGTAGAAGCCCACACCGGGGAGCTGTTTTTT CASSPKDEPLVEAHTGELFF
TRBJ2-1 TRBV12-3/TRBV12-4 many - TGTGCCAGCCGAACATCTTACAATGAGCAGTTCTTC CASRTSYNEQFF
TRBJ2-2 TRBV5-4 few - TGTGCCAGCAGCAGGCCGGACAGAGGGAACACCGGGGAGCTGTTTTTT CASSRPDRGNTGELFF
TRBJ1-1 TRBV6-1 few - TGTGCCAGCATTGTACGCCGAACAGGGTTGAACACTGAAGCTTTCTTT CASIVRRTGLNTEAFF
TRBJ1-2 TRBV20-1 few - TGCAGTGCTAATACCGTGGATGGCTACACCTTC CSANTVDGYTF